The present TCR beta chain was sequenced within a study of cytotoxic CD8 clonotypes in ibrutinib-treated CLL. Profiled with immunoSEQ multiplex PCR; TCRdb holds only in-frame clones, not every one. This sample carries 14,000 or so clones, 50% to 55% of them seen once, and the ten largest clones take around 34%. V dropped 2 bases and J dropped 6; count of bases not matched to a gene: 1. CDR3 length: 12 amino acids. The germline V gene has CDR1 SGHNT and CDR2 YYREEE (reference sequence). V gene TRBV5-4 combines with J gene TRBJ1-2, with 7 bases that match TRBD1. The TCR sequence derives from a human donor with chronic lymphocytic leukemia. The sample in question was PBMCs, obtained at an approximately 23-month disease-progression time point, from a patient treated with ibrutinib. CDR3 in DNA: TGTGCCAGCAGCTTACAGGGGAATGGCTACACCTTC. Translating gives CASSLQGNGYTF. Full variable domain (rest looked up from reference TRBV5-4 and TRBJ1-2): ETGVTQSPTHLIKTRGQQVTLRCSSQSGHNTVSWYQQALGQGPQFIFQYYREEENGRGNFPPRFSGLQFPNYSSELNVNALELDDSALYLCASSLQGNGYTFGSGTRLTVV.